This T cell receptor (beta chain) is from a study of T-cell reconstitution after alpha-beta-depleted transplantation in children. Broader study findings: Reportedly, roughly two months post-transplant, alpha-beta T cells arose from several hundred expanded graft clones. Surviving recipient T cells and thymic progenitors produced the high day-60 TCRbeta diversity seen in some patients. Hyperexpanded clones declined; after one year, newly produced T cells mostly supplied diversity.

With respect to this clonotype: What it binds is unknown.

Preparation of the TCRbeta library was carried out with unique molecular identifiers. TCRdb recomputed calls from the PCR reads with MiXCR, one row per CDR3 protein. This table has under 850,000 distinct CDR3 sequences, about an eighth appearing once. The receptor was isolated from a girl aged 2 to 9 with congenital amegakaryocytic thrombocytopenia, due to receive a stem cell transplant. The material was PBMCs, obtained before TCRalphabeta/CD19-depleted stem cell transplant.

CDR3 sequence reads: CASSIPGQGASTF. CDR3 bases: TGTGCCAGCAGCATACCGGGACAGGGGGCGTCCACCTTC. The gene calls are TRBV7-9 and TRBJ1-2, with TRBD1 identical over 12 bases. With 5 bases clipped from V and 13 bases from J, the junction kept 8 bases outside the gene matches. There are 13 residues in the CDR3. Germline CDR1 SEHNR, CDR2 FQNEAQ (reference sequence).